The present T cell receptor (beta chain) was sequenced within a study of a mutant IDH1 vaccine in newly diagnosed glioma. With 0 bases removed from V and 5 bases from J, the gap between germline ends came to 11 bases. The CDR3 loop spans 15 amino acids. Per the germline V gene, CDR1 is SGHKS and CDR2 is YYEKEE (reference sequence). The time point is: week 5, during vaccination. Topical imiquimod accompanied each vaccine dose, which consisted of 300 ug of mutant IDH1 20-mer peptide. Generated by immunoSEQ multiplex PCR, the TCRdb table keeps only in-frame clones and is missing some. The table has 75,000 to 85,000 clones, roughly nine tenths seen once. As for this clone: Its antigen is as yet unknown.

This TCR derives from a woman between 45 and 60 years old with glioma. V gene TRBV5-5 combines with J gene TRBJ2-2, with D unclear. The starting material was PBMCs, obtained from a glioma patient whose treatment included an IDH1 peptide vaccine. Here the CDR3 reads CASSLGYQSTGELFF. CDR3 bases: TGTGCCAGCAGCTTGGGCTATCAGTCGACCGGGGAGCTGTTTTTT.